This is a list of T cell receptor beta chains from one sample in a study of blood T cell repertoires in COVID-19. Repertoires were generated with immunoSEQ multiplex PCR, while TCRdb's copy carries only in-frame clones and drops some. The sample has about 200,000 clones, 70% to 90% seen once. Source material: peripheral blood. Receptor source: a woman in her seventies with acute or convalescent COVID-19. Both conserved end residues are part of each CDR3. A D gene is named only where the DNA matches it firmly. Expanded clones get a size class; other rows say once, few or many, or leave the size out.

TRBD1	TRBJ2-7	TRBV11-2	.	CASSVDRGSYEQYF	TGTGCCAGCAGCGTGGACAGGGGATCCTACGAGCAGTACTTC
.	TRBJ2-1	TRBV6-1	.	CASSDPSSRSYNEQFF	TGTGCCAGCAGTGACCCTAGCTCGCGGTCCTACAATGAGCAGTTCTTC
.	TRBJ2-7	TRBV28	few	CASSGGQAGEQYF	TGTGCCAGCAGCGGTGGACAGGCGGGGGAGCAGTACTTC
.	TRBJ1-1	TRBV5-1	.	CASSLAGSPNTEAFF	TGCGCCAGCAGCTTGGCGGGGAGTCCGAACACTGAAGCTTTCTTT
TRBD1	TRBJ2-7	TRBV5-1	.	CASSRTGGAYEQYF	TGCGCCAGCAGCCGTACAGGGGGCGCGTACGAGCAGTACTTC
.	TRBJ1-4	TRBV4-1	.	CASSQGEGRTNEKLFF	TGCGCCAGCAGCCAAGGGGAGGGTAGAACTAATGAAAAACTGTTTTTT
.	TRBJ1-2	TRBV7-2	few	CASSPNAGGFDGYTF	TGTGCCAGCAGCCCCAACGCTGGCGGATTTGATGGCTACACCTTC
.	TRBJ1-1	TRBV5-1	.	CASSLGGRDQTFF	TGCGCCAGCAGCCTGGGGGGCCGCGACCAGACTTTCTTT
TRBD2	TRBJ2-5	TRBV2	.	CASSPPGLAGETQYF	TGTGCCAGCAGTCCGCCGGGACTAGCGGGAGAGACCCAGTACTTC
.	TRBJ2-7	TRBV14	.	CASSQQKQSYEQYF	TGTGCCAGCAGCCAACAAAAACAGTCCTACGAGCAGTACTTC
TRBD1	TRBJ2-7	TRBV7-9	.	CASSVIWGRQGSRNEQYF	TGTGCCAGCAGCGTAATATGGGGCCGACAGGGGTCGCGTAACGAGCAGTACTTC
TRBD1	TRBJ1-4	TRBV5-1	.	CASSGQGATNEKLFF	TGCGCCAGCAGCGGTCAGGGGGCAACTAATGAAAAACTGTTTTTT
TRBD1	TRBJ2-1	TRBV11-2	.	CASRQGDTYNEQFF	TGTGCCAGCAGGCAGGGGGATACCTACAATGAGCAGTTCTTC
TRBD2	TRBJ2-7	TRBV5-5	.	CASSRGTSPQYSEQYF	TGTGCCAGCAGCCGGGGGACTAGCCCTCAGTATTCCGAGCAGTACTTC
TRBD1	TRBJ1-1	TRBV9	.	CASSVGPGGTEAFF	TGTGCCAGCAGCGTAGGACCAGGGGGGACTGAAGCTTTCTTT
TRBD1	TRBJ1-4	TRBV7-9	.	CASSLGQGGTEKLFF	TGTGCCAGCAGCTTAGGTCAAGGGGGCACTGAAAAACTGTTTTTT
TRBD1	TRBJ1-1	TRBV18	.	CASSPSGQGLGTEAFF	TGTGCCAGCTCACCATCGGGACAGGGTTTGGGCACTGAAGCTTTCTTT
.	TRBJ1-1	TRBV19	.	CASSKGPGEAEAFF	TGTGCCAGTAGTAAGGGGCCCGGAGAGGCTGAAGCTTTCTTT
TRBD1	TRBJ1-5	TRBV18	.	CASSPSDRGKNQPQHF	TGTGCCAGCTCACCCTCGGACAGGGGAAAAAATCAGCCCCAGCATTTT
TRBD1	TRBJ1-3	TRBV7-6	.	CASSPNRGPGNTIYF	TGTGCCAGCAGCCCCAACAGGGGGCCTGGAAACACCATATATTTT
.	TRBJ1-4	TRBV6-6	few	CASSYSSARDEKLFF	TGTGCCAGCAGTTACTCGAGCGCCAGGGATGAAAAACTGTTTTTT
.	TRBJ2-7	TRBV10-2	once	CASSDAGSSYEQYF	TGCGCCAGCAGTGACGCGGGGAGCTCCTACGAGCAGTACTTC
.	TRBJ2-5	TRBV20-1	.	CSASGGTEETQYF	TGCAGTGCTAGTGGCGGGACGGAAGAGACCCAGTACTTC
TRBD2	TRBJ2-5	TRBV5-4	.	CASSLGGLAGTTQYF	TGTGCCAGCAGCCTGGGGGGCCTAGCGGGGACGACCCAGTACTTC
TRBD1	TRBJ2-1	TRBV28	.	CASSPPTRQGRIF	TGTGCCAGCAGTCCCCCGACTCGACAGGGTAGGATCTTC
TRBD1	TRBJ1-5	TRBV19	.	CASSAGQGAGNQPQHF	TGTGCCAGTAGTGCCGGACAGGGTGCCGGCAATCAGCCCCAGCATTTT
.	TRBJ1-2	TRBV28	.	CASSLPPGKDYGYTF	TGTGCCAGCAGTTTACCCCCAGGGAAGGACTATGGCTACACCTTC
.	TRBJ1-1	TRBV19	.	CASGRGGVWDTEAFF	TGTGCCAGCGGACGAGGAGGGGTATGGGACACTGAAGCTTTCTTT
TRBD1	TRBJ1-5	TRBV24-1	.	CATSDAGTGSNQPQHF	TGTGCCACCAGTGACGCCGGGACAGGGTCAAATCAGCCCCAGCATTTT
.	TRBJ1-5	TRBV7-9	.	CASSLIGGGPQHF	TGTGCCAGCAGCTTAATTGGGGGGGGACCCCAGCATTTT
.	TRBJ1-1	TRBV10-3	.	CAISKDAGRGTEAFF	TGTGCCATCAGTAAGGATGCCGGCCGGGGCACTGAAGCTTTCTTT
.	TRBJ2-1	TRBV7-3	.	CASSLTDGIGEQFF	TGTGCCAGCAGCTTAACGGACGGGATTGGTGAGCAGTTCTTC
TRBD2	TRBJ2-5	TRBV7-9	few	CASSRLAGTYQETQYF	TGTGCCAGCAGCCGACTAGCGGGGACGTACCAAGAGACCCAGTACTTC
.	TRBJ2-2	TRBV5-1	.	CASSLSTVNTGELFF	TGCGCCAGCAGCTTATCCACAGTAAACACCGGGGAGCTGTTTTTT
.	TRBJ2-3	TRBV12-5	.	CASGLVGARAQYF	TGTGCTAGTGGTTTGGTAGGGGCGAGAGCGCAGTATTTT
.	TRBJ2-7	TRBV5-4	.	CASSKDREDYEQYF	TGTGCCAGCAGCAAAGACCGGGAAGACTACGAGCAGTACTTC
.	TRBJ1-2	TRBV11-2	.	CASSLGLGGYTF	TGTGCCAGCAGCTTAGGTCTAGGCGGCTACACCTTC
.	TRBJ2-3	TRBV24-1	.	CATSDPGSDTQYF	TGTGCCACCAGTGATCCCGGGTCAGATACGCAGTATTTT
.	TRBJ2-5	TRBV5-6	.	CASSLAGTQYF	TGTGCCAGCAGCTTGGCGGGGACCCAGTACTTC
TRBD1	TRBJ2-3	TRBV7-9	.	CASSGGQGLDTQYF	TGTGCCAGCAGCGGGGGACAGGGCCTAGATACGCAGTATTTT
.	TRBJ2-5	TRBV28	.	CASRAGETQYF	TGTGCCAGCAGGGCGGGAGAGACCCAGTACTTC
.	TRBJ1-4	TRBV2	once	CASRSFRDGEKLFF	TGTGCCAGCAGGTCTTTCAGGGATGGAGAAAAACTGTTTTTT
.	TRBJ2-1	TRBV27	.	CASSSETSRYNEQFF	TGTGCCAGCAGTTCGGAGACTAGTAGATATAATGAGCAGTTCTTC
TRBD1	TRBJ1-2	TRBV7-2	few	CASSLSQGAQGYTF	TGTGCCAGCAGCTTAAGCCAGGGGGCGCAAGGCTACACCTTC
.	TRBJ2-1	TRBV9	.	CASSGKVTVNEQFF	TGTGCCAGCAGCGGAAAAGTCACAGTCAATGAGCAGTTCTTC
TRBD2	TRBJ2-2	TRBV10-1	.	CASSGIGLAGNTGELFF	TGCGCCAGCAGTGGGATTGGACTAGCGGGGAACACCGGGGAGCTGTTTTTT
.	TRBJ2-5	TRBV6-5	.	CASRGGGTLQETQYF	TGTGCCAGCCGCGGTGGAGGGACTCTTCAAGAGACCCAGTACTTC
.	TRBJ1-2	TRBV6-5	.	CASSYSADSYGYTF	TGTGCCAGCAGTTATTCCGCCGACAGCTATGGCTACACCTTC
.	TRBJ1-1	TRBV19	.	CASSRQALGTEAFF	TGTGCCAGTAGTAGACAGGCTCTTGGGACTGAAGCTTTCTTT
TRBD1	TRBJ2-4	TRBV5-6	.	CASSWGQGDKNIQYF	TGTGCCAGCAGCTGGGGGCAGGGGGATAAAAACATTCAGTACTTC
.	TRBJ1-1	TRBV4-2	.	CASRQGMPTEAFF	TGTGCCAGCAGACAGGGCATGCCCACTGAAGCTTTCTTT
.	TRBJ1-5	TRBV6-4	.	CASSEDRNQPQHF	TGTGCCAGCAGTGAAGACAGGAATCAGCCCCAGCATTTT
TRBD1	TRBJ1-1	TRBV2	.	CASSLTGAKNTEAFF	TGTGCCAGCAGTTTGACAGGGGCGAAGAACACTGAAGCTTTCTTT
.	TRBJ2-1	TRBV27	.	CASSLTGYNEQFF	TGTGCCAGCAGTTTAACGGGTTACAATGAGCAGTTCTTC